This T cell receptor (beta chain) originates from a study of shared clonotypes between healthy human individuals. Whole-study results and caveats: The study drew on few donors, limiting represented genetic and exposure-history diversity.

In the case of this clone: Its antigen is not identified.

Sequencing was performed with immunoSEQ multiplex PCR; in TCRdb, only in-frame clones are kept and a portion is missing. The table includes hundreds of thousands of clones, roughly 72% detected once. Input material: memory CD4+ T cells sorted from blood. The subset: CD45RA-negative fraction. This clonotype was obtained from a woman aged 25 to 39 in good health.

CDR3 sequence: CASSQRQGNSYGYTF. The CDR3 nucleotides are TGTGCCAGCAGTCAACGACAGGGGAACTCATATGGCTACACCTTC. The V call is TRBV7-9, the J call TRBJ1-2, with 8 bases that match TRBD1. V shed 6 bases, J shed 5 bases, and the junction held 11 bases outside the gene matches. Per the germline V gene, CDR1 is SEHNR and CDR2 is FQNEAQ (reference sequence). The CDR3 is 15 amino acids.